This TCR beta chain comes out of a study of T cell responses to AZD1222 COVID-19 vaccine. Findings and caveats of the study: Spike-specific TCR breadth rose after two AZD1222 doses, and depth rose as well. Seropositivity was recorded at baseline in only a handful of AZD1222 recipients.

Data came from immunoSEQ multiplex PCR; TCRdb stores just in-frame clones and leaves some out. The sample has about 170,000 clones, around nine tenths seen once; the top ten hold 1.1%. Worth noting for this clone: Its cognate antigen is unknown.

Some second doses came at about 4 weeks and others at about 12 weeks; these were pooled. The source of this sequence is an adult who received the AZD1222 COVID-19 vaccine. The specimen comprised peripheral blood, sampled 28 days after the second AZD1222 dose.

The CDR3 spells CASSLDRGTYEQYF. In DNA form, the CDR3 reads TGTGCCAGCAGCTTAGACAGGGGAACCTACGAGCAGTACTTC. The chain carries TRBV7-2 and TRBJ2-7, with 7 bases aligning to TRBD1. This CDR3 comprises 14 residues. The germline gives CDR1 SGHTA, CDR2 FQGNSA. The ends lost 1 base at V and 2 bases at J; junction bases unmatched: 2.